This T cell receptor (beta chain) was observed in a study of response to subunit inactivated influenza vaccine. This clonotype has just a few counts. Its target is unknown. Regarding the study as a whole: Few new T cells, the authors suggested, are recruited by each seasonal influenza vaccination.

Via MiXCR, TCRdb re-called the RT-PCR reads, giving one row per CDR3 protein. The top ten clones hold roughly a tenth of a sample with some 800,000 distinct CDR3 sequences, 21% of them seen once. V lost 2 bases to trimming and J lost 5 bases; unmatched junction nucleotides: 4. CDR3 length: 14 amino acids. Germline CDR1 reads LNHNV; CDR2 reads YYDKDF (reference sequence). This clonotype was obtained from a man aged 45-65 years who received an inactivated influenza vaccine. The sequenced sample was PBMCs from blood, obtained about 5 days after vaccination. This chain joins TRBV15 and TRBJ2-5; 8 positions match TRBD2. This CDR3 reads CATSRSLAEETQYF. CDR3 DNA sequence: TGTGCCACCAGCAGATCACTAGCGGAGGAGACCCAGTACTTC.